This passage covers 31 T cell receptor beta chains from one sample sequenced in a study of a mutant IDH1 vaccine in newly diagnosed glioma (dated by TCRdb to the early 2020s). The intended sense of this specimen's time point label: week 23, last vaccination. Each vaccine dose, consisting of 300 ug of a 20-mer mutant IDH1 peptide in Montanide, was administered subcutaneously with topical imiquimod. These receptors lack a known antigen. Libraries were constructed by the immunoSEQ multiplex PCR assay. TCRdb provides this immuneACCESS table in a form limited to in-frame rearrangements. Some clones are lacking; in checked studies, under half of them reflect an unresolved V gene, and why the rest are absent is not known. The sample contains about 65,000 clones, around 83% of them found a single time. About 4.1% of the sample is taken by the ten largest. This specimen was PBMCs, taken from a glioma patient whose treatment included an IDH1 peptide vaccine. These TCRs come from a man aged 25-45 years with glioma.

The CDR3 sequence: CAHGPGVGTDTQYF. CDR3 coding DNA: TGTGCCCACGGGCCAGGGGTGGGAACAGATACGCAGTATTTT. The chain carries TRBV6-1 and TRBJ2-3, with D possibly matching TRBD1 (6 bases). V gave up 11 bases and J gave up 3 bases, with 18 bases separating them. Germline V lookup: CDR1 MNHNS, CDR2 SASEGT. The CDR3 spans 14 residues.

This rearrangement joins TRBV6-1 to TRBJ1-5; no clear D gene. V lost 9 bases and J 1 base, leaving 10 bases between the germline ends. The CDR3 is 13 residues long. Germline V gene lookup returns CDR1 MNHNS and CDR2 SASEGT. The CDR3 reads CASEVKSNQPQHF. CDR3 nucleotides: TGTGCCAGTGAAGTTAAGAGCAATCAGCCCCAGCATTTT.

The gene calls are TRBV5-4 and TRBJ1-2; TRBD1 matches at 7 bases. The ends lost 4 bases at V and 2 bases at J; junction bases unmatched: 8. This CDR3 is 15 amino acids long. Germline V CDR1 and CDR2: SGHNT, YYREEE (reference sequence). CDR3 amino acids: CASSTGRGRNYGYTF. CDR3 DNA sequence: TGTGCCAGCAGCACTGGGAGGGGGCGCAACTATGGCTACACCTTC. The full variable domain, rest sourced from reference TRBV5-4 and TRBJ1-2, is ETGVTQSPTHLIKTRGQQVTLRCSSQSGHNTVSWYQQALGQGPQFIFQYYREEENGRGNFPPRFSGLQFPNYSSELNVNALELDDSALYLCASSTGRGRNYGYTFGSGTRLTVV.

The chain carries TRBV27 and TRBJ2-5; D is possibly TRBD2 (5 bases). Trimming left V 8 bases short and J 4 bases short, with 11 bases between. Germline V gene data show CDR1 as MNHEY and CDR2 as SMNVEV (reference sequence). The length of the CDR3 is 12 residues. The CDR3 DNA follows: TGTGCCAGCCGTGGCGCGGGAGAGACCCAGTACTTC. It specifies CASRGAGETQYF.

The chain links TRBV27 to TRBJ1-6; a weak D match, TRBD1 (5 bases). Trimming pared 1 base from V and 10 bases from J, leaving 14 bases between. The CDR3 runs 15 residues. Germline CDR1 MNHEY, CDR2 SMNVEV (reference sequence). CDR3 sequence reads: CASSLLRGYWSPLHF. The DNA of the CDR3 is TGTGCCAGCAGTTTATTGAGGGGATATTGGTCACCCCTCCACTTT.

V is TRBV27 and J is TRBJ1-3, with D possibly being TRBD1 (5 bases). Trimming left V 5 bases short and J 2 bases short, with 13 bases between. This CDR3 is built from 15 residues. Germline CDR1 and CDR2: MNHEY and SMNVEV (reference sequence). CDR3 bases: TGTGCCAGCAGTGTTGGACACGGGGCTGGAAACACCATATATTTT. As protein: CASSVGHGAGNTIYF.

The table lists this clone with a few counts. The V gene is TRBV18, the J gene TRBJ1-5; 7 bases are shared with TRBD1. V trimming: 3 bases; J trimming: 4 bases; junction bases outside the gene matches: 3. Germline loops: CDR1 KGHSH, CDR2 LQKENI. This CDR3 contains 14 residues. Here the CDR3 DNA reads TGTGCCAGCTCACCCGGGACAGATAATCAGCCCCAGCATTTT. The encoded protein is CASSPGTDNQPQHF.

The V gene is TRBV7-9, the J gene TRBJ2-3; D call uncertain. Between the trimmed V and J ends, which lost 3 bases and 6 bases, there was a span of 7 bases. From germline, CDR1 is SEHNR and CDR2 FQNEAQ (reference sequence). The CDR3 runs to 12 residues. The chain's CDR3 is CASSFVGDTQYF. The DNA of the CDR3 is TGTGCCAGCAGCTTCGTAGGGGATACGCAGTATTTT.

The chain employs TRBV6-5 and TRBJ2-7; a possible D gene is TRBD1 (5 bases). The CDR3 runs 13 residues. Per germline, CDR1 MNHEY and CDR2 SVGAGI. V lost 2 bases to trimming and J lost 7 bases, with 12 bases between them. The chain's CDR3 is CASSYEQGGEQYF. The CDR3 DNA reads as TGTGCCAGCAGTTACGAGCAGGGTGGGGAGCAGTACTTC.

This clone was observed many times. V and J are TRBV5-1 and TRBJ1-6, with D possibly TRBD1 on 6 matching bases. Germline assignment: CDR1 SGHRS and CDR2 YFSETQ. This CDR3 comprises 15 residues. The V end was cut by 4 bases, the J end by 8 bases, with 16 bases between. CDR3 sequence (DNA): TGCGCCAGCAGCCTCCGGGCAGGGGCGGATTCACCCCTCCACTTT. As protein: CASSLRAGADSPLHF.

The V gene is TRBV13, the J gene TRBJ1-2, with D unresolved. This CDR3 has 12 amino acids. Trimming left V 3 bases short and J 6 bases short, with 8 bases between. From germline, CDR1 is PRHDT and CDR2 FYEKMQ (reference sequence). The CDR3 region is CASSFLGNGYTF. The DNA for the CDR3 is TGTGCCAGCAGCTTTTTAGGCAATGGCTACACCTTC.

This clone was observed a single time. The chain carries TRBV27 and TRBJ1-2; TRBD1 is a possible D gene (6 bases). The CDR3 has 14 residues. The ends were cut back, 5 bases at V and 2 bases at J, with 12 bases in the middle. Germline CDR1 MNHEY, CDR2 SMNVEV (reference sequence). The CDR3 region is CASSRRDMNYGYTF. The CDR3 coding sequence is TGTGCCAGCAGTCGCCGGGACATGAACTATGGCTACACCTTC.

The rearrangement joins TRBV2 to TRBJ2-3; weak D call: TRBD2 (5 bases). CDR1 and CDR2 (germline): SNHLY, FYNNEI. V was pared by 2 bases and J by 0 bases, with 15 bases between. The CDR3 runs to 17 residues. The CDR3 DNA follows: TGTGCCAGCAGTGAATTCCAGTCTGACTATAGCACAGATACGCAGTATTTT. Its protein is CASSEFQSDYSTDTQYF.

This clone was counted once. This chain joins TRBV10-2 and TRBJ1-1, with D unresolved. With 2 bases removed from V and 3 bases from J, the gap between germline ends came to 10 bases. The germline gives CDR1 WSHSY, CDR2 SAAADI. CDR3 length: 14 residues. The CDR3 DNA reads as TGCGCCAGCAGTGAGAGGCCTAGGGACACTGAAGCTTTCTTT. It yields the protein CASSERPRDTEAFF.

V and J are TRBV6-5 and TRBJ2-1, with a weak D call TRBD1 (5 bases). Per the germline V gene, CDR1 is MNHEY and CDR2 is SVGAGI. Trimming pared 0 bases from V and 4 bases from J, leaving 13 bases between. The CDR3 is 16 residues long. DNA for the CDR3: TGTGCCAGCAGTTACTCGATCCAGGACATATACAATGAGCAGTTCTTC. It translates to CASSYSIQDIYNEQFF.

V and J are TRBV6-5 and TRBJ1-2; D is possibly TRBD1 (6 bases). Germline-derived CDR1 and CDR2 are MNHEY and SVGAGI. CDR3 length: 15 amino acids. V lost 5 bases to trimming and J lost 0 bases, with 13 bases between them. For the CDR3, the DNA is TGTGCCAGCAGTACACGGAACAGGGCTAACTATGGCTACACCTTC. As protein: CASSTRNRANYGYTF.

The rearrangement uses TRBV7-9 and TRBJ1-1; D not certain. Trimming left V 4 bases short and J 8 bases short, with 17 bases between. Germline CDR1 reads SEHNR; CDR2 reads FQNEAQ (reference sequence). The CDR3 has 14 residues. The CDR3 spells CASSYSSRSSEAFF. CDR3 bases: TGTGCCAGCAGCTATAGCTCGAGGAGCTCCGAAGCTTTCTTT.

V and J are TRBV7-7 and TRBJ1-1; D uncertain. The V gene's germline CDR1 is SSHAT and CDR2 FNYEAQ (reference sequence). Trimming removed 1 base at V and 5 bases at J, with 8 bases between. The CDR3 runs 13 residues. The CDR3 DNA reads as TGTGCCAGCAGCTTAGATGAACGGACTGAAGCTTTCTTT. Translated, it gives CASSLDERTEAFF.

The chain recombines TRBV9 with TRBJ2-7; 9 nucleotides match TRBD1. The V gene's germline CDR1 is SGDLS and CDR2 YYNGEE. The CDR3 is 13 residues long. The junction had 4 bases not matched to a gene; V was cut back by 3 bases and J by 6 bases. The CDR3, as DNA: TGTGCCAGCAGCGGGGACAGGGTTGGCGAGCAGTACTTC. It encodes CASSGDRVGEQYF.

This CDR3 reads CASSKRQGSAEAFF. CDR3 nucleotides: TGTGCCAGCAGTAAGAGACAGGGAAGCGCTGAAGCTTTCTTT. The rearrangement joins TRBV6-6 to TRBJ1-1; 7 bases are a match to TRBD1. Looked up from germline, CDR1 is MNHNY and CDR2 is SVGAGI (reference sequence). The length of the CDR3 is 14 residues. V dropped 5 bases and J dropped 6; count of bases not matched to a gene: 9.

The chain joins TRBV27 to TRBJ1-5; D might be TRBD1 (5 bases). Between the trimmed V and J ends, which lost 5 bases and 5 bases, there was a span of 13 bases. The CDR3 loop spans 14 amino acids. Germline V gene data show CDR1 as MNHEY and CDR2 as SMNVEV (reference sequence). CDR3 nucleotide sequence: TGTGCCAGCAGTCCCCCGGGGGAAGATCAGCCCCAGCATTTT. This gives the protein CASSPPGEDQPQHF.

In DNA, the CDR3 is TGTGCCAGCAGCTTAGAGTCCTGGGGTCGAAACTATGGCTACACCTTC. Amino acid sequence: CASSLESWGRNYGYTF. This chain joins TRBV11-2 and TRBJ1-2; D is ambiguous. In germline, CDR1 is SGHAT, CDR2 FQNNGV. With 0 bases removed from V and 2 bases from J, the gap between germline ends came to 13 bases. This CDR3 contains 16 residues.

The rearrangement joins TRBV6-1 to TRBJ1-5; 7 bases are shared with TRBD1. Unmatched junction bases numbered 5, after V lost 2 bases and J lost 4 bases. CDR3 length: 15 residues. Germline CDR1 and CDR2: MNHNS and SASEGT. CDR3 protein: CASSETGVRNQPQHF. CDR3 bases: TGTGCCAGCAGTGAAACAGGGGTACGGAATCAGCCCCAGCATTTT.

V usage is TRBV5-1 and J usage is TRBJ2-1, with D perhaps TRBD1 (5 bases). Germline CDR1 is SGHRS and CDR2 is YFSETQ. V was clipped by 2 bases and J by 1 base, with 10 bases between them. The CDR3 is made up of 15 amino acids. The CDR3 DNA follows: TGCGCCAGCAGCTTTGGAGACAGTTCCTACAATGAGCAGTTCTTC. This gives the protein CASSFGDSSYNEQFF. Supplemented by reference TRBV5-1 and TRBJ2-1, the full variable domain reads KAGVTQTPRYLIKTRGQQVTLSCSPISGHRSVSWYQQTPGQGLQFLFEYFSETQRNKGNFPGRFSGRQFSNSRSEMNVSTLELGDSALYLCASSFGDSSYNEQFFGPGTRLTVL.

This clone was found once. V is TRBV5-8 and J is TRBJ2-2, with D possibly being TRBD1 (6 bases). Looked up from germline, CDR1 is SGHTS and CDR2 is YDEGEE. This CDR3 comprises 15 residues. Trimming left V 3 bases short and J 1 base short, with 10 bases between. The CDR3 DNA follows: TGTGCCAGCAGCTCGACAGGAGAGAACACCGGGGAGCTGTTTTTT. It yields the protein CASSSTGENTGELFF.

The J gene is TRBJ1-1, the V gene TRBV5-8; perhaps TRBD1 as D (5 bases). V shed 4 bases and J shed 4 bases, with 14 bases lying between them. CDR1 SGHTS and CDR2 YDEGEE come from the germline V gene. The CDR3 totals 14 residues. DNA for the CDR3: TGTGCCAGCAGCCCGGCACCGGGGGGCACTGAAGCTTTCTTT. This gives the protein CASSPAPGGTEAFF.

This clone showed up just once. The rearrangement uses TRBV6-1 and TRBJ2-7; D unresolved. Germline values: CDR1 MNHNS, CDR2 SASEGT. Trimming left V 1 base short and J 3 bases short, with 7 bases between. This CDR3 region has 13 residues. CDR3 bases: TGTGCCAGCAGTGAAGGGCAGATCTACGAGCAGTACTTC. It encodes CASSEGQIYEQYF.

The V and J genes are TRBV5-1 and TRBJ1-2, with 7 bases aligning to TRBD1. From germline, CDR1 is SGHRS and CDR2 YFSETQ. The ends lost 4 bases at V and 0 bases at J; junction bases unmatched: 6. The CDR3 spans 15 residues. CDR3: CASSQDRPSNYGYTF. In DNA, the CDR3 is TGCGCCAGCAGCCAGGACAGGCCTTCTAACTATGGCTACACCTTC.

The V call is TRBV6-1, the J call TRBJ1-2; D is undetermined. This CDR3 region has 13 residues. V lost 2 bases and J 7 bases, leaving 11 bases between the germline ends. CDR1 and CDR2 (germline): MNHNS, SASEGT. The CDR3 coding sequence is TGTGCCAGCAGTGAAAGGGATCTGTTTGGCTACACCTTC. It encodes CASSERDLFGYTF.

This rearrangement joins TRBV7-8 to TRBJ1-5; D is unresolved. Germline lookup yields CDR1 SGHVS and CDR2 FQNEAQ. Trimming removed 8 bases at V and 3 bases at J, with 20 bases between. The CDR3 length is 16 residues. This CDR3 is CASSLASGPLNQPQHF. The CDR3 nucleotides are TGTGCCAGCTCCCTAGCTTCAGGACCCCTCAATCAGCCCCAGCATTTT. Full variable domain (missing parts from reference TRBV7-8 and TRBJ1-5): GAGVSQSPRYKVAKRGQDVALRCDPISGHVSLFWYQQALGQGPEFLTYFQNEAQLDKSGLPSDRFFAERPEGSVSTLKIQRTQQEDSAVYLCASSLASGPLNQPQHFGDGTRLSIL.

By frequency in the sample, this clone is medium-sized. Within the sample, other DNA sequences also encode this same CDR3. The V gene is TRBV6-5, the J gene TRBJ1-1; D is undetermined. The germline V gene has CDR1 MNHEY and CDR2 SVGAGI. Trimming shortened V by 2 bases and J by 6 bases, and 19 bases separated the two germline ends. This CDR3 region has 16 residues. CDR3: CASSYRRPGMSAEAFF. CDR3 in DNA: TGTGCCAGCAGTTACCGGCGACCTGGGATGAGTGCTGAAGCTTTCTTT.